The present T cell receptor (beta chain) was sequenced within a study of blood T cell repertoires in COVID-19. Background on the study: COVID-19 samples, acute and convalescent, were from the United States, Italy and Spain. PBMCs, B-cell-depleted T cells, or T cells were the source of the cDNA or gDNA that made up the material.

This CDR3 comprises 17 residues. Authors' methods: Reference gene primer amplification in the assay estimated nucleated cell counts. Profiling relied on immunoSEQ multiplex PCR, and the TCRdb table lists in-frame clones only, not all of them. V and J calls and clone size come straight from that table; D and trimming were deduced from the DNA. Of about 67,000 clones in the sample, 87% were seen once. The TCR was taken from a woman at least 80 years old with acute or convalescent COVID-19. Specimen: peripheral blood. The genes are TRBV12-1 and TRBJ2-2; the table's D call of TRBD1 was not tested on the DNA. TRBV12-1 is listed as a pseudogene. The CDR3: CASSFVFEQGNTGELFF. CDR3 nucleotide sequence: TGTGCCAGCAGCTTTGTCTTTGAACAGGGAAACACCGGGGAGCTGTTTTTT.